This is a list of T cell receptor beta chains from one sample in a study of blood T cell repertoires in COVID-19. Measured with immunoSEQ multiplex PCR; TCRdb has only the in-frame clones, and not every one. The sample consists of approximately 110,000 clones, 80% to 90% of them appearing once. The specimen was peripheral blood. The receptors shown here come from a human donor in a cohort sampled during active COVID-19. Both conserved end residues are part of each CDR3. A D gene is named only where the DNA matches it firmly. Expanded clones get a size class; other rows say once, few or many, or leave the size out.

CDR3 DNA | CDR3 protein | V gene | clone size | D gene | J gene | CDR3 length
TGTGCCACCAGTGGAAGGGGCCCGGCAACTAATGAAAAACTGTTTTTT | CATSGRGPATNEKLFF | TRBV15 | - | - | TRBJ1-4 | 16
TGTGCCAGCAGCTTAGGGGATTTACGGGGCTACGAGCAGTACTTC | CASSLGDLRGYEQYF | TRBV11-2 | - | - | TRBJ2-7 | 15
TGTGCCAGCAGCTTGCTATTCCGGGATGAGCAGTTCTTC | CASSLLFRDEQFF | TRBV3-1/TRBV3-2 | once | - | TRBJ2-1 | 13
TGTGCCAGCAGCTTGCCAGACTCCTACGAGCAGTACTTC | CASSLPDSYEQYF | TRBV5-4 | few | - | TRBJ2-7 | 13
TGCGCCAGCAGCTTGCCGGGAGGGGGGACAGATACGCAGTATTTT | CASSLPGGGTDTQYF | TRBV5-1 | few | TRBD2 | TRBJ2-3 | 15
TGTGCCAGCAGCCAGAGCCCTAGCGGGAGGAGAGATACGCAGTATTTT | CASSQSPSGRRDTQYF | TRBV3-1/TRBV3-2 | - | TRBD2 | TRBJ2-3 | 16
TGTGCCAGTAGTATCTCAGGGGGCCATGAGCAGTTCTTC | CASSISGGHEQFF | TRBV19 | - | TRBD1 | TRBJ2-1 | 13
TGCGCCACAAGAGGGGGTGGATTGTCGGGCCAAGAGACCCAGTACTTC | CATRGGGLSGQETQYF | TRBV5-1 | - | - | TRBJ2-5 | 16
TGTGCCACCAGTTCTTTAGATCGGAACTATGGCTACACCTTC | CATSSLDRNYGYTF | TRBV24-1 | - | - | TRBJ1-2 | 14
TGCGCCAGCAGCAGGCCTGGTAAATGGGGGGAGCTCCATCAGCCCCAGCATTTT | CASSRPGKWGELHQPQHF | TRBV5-1 | - | - | TRBJ1-5 | 18
TGTGCCAGCAGTTACGGGGCCGCGTACGAGCAGTACTTC | CASSYGAAYEQYF | TRBV6-5 | - | - | TRBJ2-7 | 13
TGTGCCAGCAGTTTCCGAATTACAGGGGGCCACTACGAGCAGTACTTC | CASSFRITGGHYEQYF | TRBV27 | once | TRBD1 | TRBJ2-7 | 16
TGTGCCACCGATACCGGGACAAGCTCTGGAAACACCATATATTTT | CATDTGTSSGNTIYF | TRBV6-5 | - | - | TRBJ1-3 | 15
TGTGCCAGCAGCTTATCGGGGACAGGGAGAGTAGGTGGCTACACCTTC | CASSLSGTGRVGGYTF | TRBV7-9 | few | TRBD1 | TRBJ1-2 | 16
TGTGCCAGCAGCTTAGTTTCGGGTCTAGCGGGGGAGCAGAAGACCCAGTACTTC | CASSLVSGLAGEQKTQYF | TRBV7-2 | - | TRBD2 | TRBJ2-5 | 18
TGTGCCAGCAGGGAGGGACTAGCGGGACGAGAAAACATTCAGTACTTC | CASREGLAGRENIQYF | TRBV5-4 | many | TRBD2 | TRBJ2-4 | 16
TGTGCCAGCAGCCCCGACCAGGGGGGCACTGAAGCTTTCTTT | CASSPDQGGTEAFF | TRBV7-6 | - | TRBD1 | TRBJ1-1 | 14
TGTGCCAGCAGCCAACGACAGGGTGAAAATGAAAAACTGTTTTTT | CASSQRQGENEKLFF | TRBV3-1/TRBV3-2 | - | TRBD1 | TRBJ1-4 | 15
TGTGCCAGCAGCCAAGGGGGAGCGACGGCGAACACCGGGGAGCTGTTTTTT | CASSQGGATANTGELFF | TRBV3-1/TRBV3-2 | - | - | TRBJ2-2 | 17
TGTGCCAGCTCACCACAAATCTCCGGGGAGGCCGGGGAGCTGTTTTTT | CASSPQISGEAGELFF | TRBV18 | many | - | TRBJ2-2 | 16
TGTGCCAGCTGGAAGACAGGACACGATAGCAATCAGCCCCAGCATTTT | CASWKTGHDSNQPQHF | TRBV27 | - | - | TRBJ1-5 | 16
TGTGCCAGCAGCGCCCTCGACAGGGGTAGATCACCCCTCCACTTT | CASSALDRGRSPLHF | TRBV9 | - | TRBD1 | TRBJ1-6 | 15
TGTGCCACCAGTGATCTTAAGTATGGCGGGGACTCGGAGACCCAGTACTTC | CATSDLKYGGDSETQYF | TRBV24-1 | - | - | TRBJ2-5 | 17
TGTGCCAGCAGCTCGGACAGCCTTGGGTATGGCTACACCTTC | CASSSDSLGYGYTF | TRBV5-4 | - | - | TRBJ1-2 | 14
TGTGCCAGCAGCTTAAACCCAGGGATCTCTGAAGCTTTCTTT | CASSLNPGISEAFF | TRBV7-3 | - | - | TRBJ1-1 | 14
TGTGCCAGCAGCGTAGGGGTCGGGTACAATGAGCAGTTCTTC | CASSVGVGYNEQFF | TRBV9 | medium-sized | - | TRBJ2-1 | 14
TGTGCCAGCAGCTGGGCCGGCGACACTGAAGCTTTCTTT | CASSWAGDTEAFF | TRBV7-2 | - | - | TRBJ1-1 | 13
TGTGCCAGCAGCCGAGCGGGAGGGCCGAGGTATGAGCAGTTCTTC | CASSRAGGPRYEQFF | TRBV3-1/TRBV3-2 | - | TRBD2 | TRBJ2-1 | 15
TGTGCCAGCAGCTTAAGACAGGACCTTTCCTACGAGCAGTACTTC | CASSLRQDLSYEQYF | TRBV7-9 | - | - | TRBJ2-7 | 15
TGTGCCAGCAGCCAGGAGCGGGGATCGAGCGAGCAGTACTTC | CASSQERGSSEQYF | TRBV11-2 | - | TRBD2 | TRBJ2-7 | 14
TGTGCCAGCAGCCAGGAGGCCGGGGAGCTGTTTTTT | CASSQEAGELFF | TRBV7-8 | - | - | TRBJ2-2 | 12
TGTGCCAGCTCACCCGACAGGGGCTTGGGAGATACGCAGTATTTT | CASSPDRGLGDTQYF | TRBV18 | - | TRBD1 | TRBJ2-3 | 15
TGTGCCAGTAGTATTGGAGTAGACAGGGTAGTTTACGAGCAGTACTTC | CASSIGVDRVVYEQYF | TRBV19 | once | TRBD1 | TRBJ2-7 | 16
TGTGCCAGCACCGAACAGGGGCCAGATACGCAGTATTTT | CASTEQGPDTQYF | TRBV7-2 | - | TRBD1 | TRBJ2-3 | 13
TGTGCCAGCAGCCAAGTTGGGCTAAGCAACGAGCAGTACTTC | CASSQVGLSNEQYF | TRBV3-1/TRBV3-2 | many | - | TRBJ2-7 | 14
TGTGCCAGCAGTTTTTCCGGGTACAATGAGCAGTTCTTC | CASSFSGYNEQFF | TRBV28 | once | - | TRBJ2-1 | 13
TGTGCCACCAGTGATTGGGGGCCGGGACAGGGGACCGGGACCCAGTACTTC | CATSDWGPGQGTGTQYF | TRBV24-1 | - | TRBD1 | TRBJ2-5 | 17
TGTGCCAGCAGTTTATGGGGGGGAACCTACGAGCAGTACTTC | CASSLWGGTYEQYF | TRBV28 | - | - | TRBJ2-7 | 14
TGCAGCGTTGAAGGGGTAGGGGGCTACGAGCAGTACTTC | CSVEGVGGYEQYF | TRBV29-1 | - | - | TRBJ2-7 | 13
TGTGCCAGCAGTTACCCGGACGCGGGGGGTTTCTTT | CASSYPDAGGFF | TRBV6-6 | - | - | TRBJ1-1 | 12
TGTGCCAGCGGATTCGGGACAGGGACCTACGAGCAGTACTTC | CASGFGTGTYEQYF | TRBV6-6 | - | TRBD1 | TRBJ2-7 | 14
TGTGCCTGGAGGGAGAGGATTCGGACTGAAGCTTTCTTT | CAWRERIRTEAFF | TRBV30 | - | - | TRBJ1-1 | 13
TGCGCCAGCAGCTTGGCCATAGGGGGCACCGGGGAGCTGTTTTTT | CASSLAIGGTGELFF | TRBV5-1 | - | - | TRBJ2-2 | 15
TGTGCCAGCAGCGACCGGCGACAGGCCGACACTGAAGCTTTCTTT | CASSDRRQADTEAFF | TRBV7-2 | few | - | TRBJ1-1 | 15
TGTGCCAGCAGTATCGGGACAGCCGGAAACACCATATATTTT | CASSIGTAGNTIYF | TRBV28 | few | TRBD1 | TRBJ1-3 | 14
TGCAGCGTTGTTACTTTGTACGAGCAGTACTTC | CSVVTLYEQYF | TRBV29-1 | - | - | TRBJ2-7 | 11
TGTGCCAGCTCCCCCGGGCGGGCCCCCGCCGGGGAGCTGTTTTTT | CASSPGRAPAGELFF | TRBV18 | - | - | TRBJ2-2 | 15
TGTGCCAGCTCACCAGGGACTAGCGGGTCGGATGAGCAGTTCTTC | CASSPGTSGSDEQFF | TRBV18 | - | TRBD2 | TRBJ2-1 | 15
TGTGCCAGCGCCCCGGGACTAGCTTCAGATACGCAGTATTTT | CASAPGLASDTQYF | TRBV28 | - | TRBD2 | TRBJ2-3 | 14
TGCGCCAGCAGCTTGGCCGGCGCCGACAGCTCACAAGAGACCCAGTACTTC | CASSLAGADSSQETQYF | TRBV5-1 | - | - | TRBJ2-5 | 17
TGTGCCAGCAGTGAAGGGACAGGGCGTGGAGAGACCCAGTACTTC | CASSEGTGRGETQYF | TRBV2 | - | TRBD1 | TRBJ2-5 | 15
TGTGCCAGTAAAGAAGCGGGAGCGGGGAGCAATCAGCCCCAGCATTTT | CASKEAGAGSNQPQHF | TRBV19 | - | - | TRBJ1-5 | 16
TGTGCCAGCAGTTTACCCACCGGACTTGAGGGCTACAATGAGCAGTTCTTC | CASSLPTGLEGYNEQFF | TRBV27 | - | - | TRBJ2-1 | 17
TGTGCCAGCAGTCCCTCGGGTCTAGCGGATAGCACAGATACGCAGTATTTT | CASSPSGLADSTDTQYF | TRBV28 | - | TRBD2 | TRBJ2-3 | 17
TGTGCCAGCAGCGTCGCGTACGAGCAGTACTTC | CASSVAYEQYF | TRBV28 | - | - | TRBJ2-7 | 11
TGTGCCAGCAGTCCGGGACACGACACAGATACGCAGTATTTT | CASSPGHDTDTQYF | TRBV6-5 | - | - | TRBJ2-3 | 14
TGTGCCAGCAGCCCCTTCGGGACTAGCGGTAAAGAGACCCAGTACTTC | CASSPFGTSGKETQYF | TRBV9 | many | TRBD2 | TRBJ2-5 | 16
TGTGCCAGCAGCGTAGGCCCTAGCGGGGGCACCTACGAGCAGTACTTC | CASSVGPSGGTYEQYF | TRBV9 | few | TRBD2 | TRBJ2-7 | 16
TGTGCCATCAGGACGACAGAAACCAATTCACCCCTCCACTTT | CAIRTTETNSPLHF | TRBV10-3 | - | - | TRBJ1-6 | 14
TGCGCCAGCAGCCAAGCTCCGGGAGGCTACAATGAGCAGTTCTTC | CASSQAPGGYNEQFF | TRBV4-1 | - | TRBD2 | TRBJ2-1 | 15